One and the same sample provided the 23 T cell receptor beta chains below, sequenced in a study of blood T cell repertoires in COVID-19. The data were produced by immunoSEQ multiplex PCR, yet TCRdb's version contains in-frame clones alone and is incomplete. The profile shows 250,000 to 300,000 clones, about 90% of them singletons. The sequenced material came from peripheral blood. These receptors all stem from a woman between 40 and 50 years old who had recovered from COVID-19.

The chain employs TRBV2 and TRBJ1-1, with TRBD1 as a possible D gene (6 bases). Trimming left V 4 bases short and J 1 base short, with 10 bases between. The CDR3 contains 14 residues. Germline CDR1 SNHLY, CDR2 FYNNEI. CDR3 residues: CASSVQGSNTEAFF. In DNA form, the CDR3 reads TGTGCCAGCAGTGTACAGGGTTCGAACACTGAAGCTTTCTTT.

The V call is TRBV5-4, the J call TRBJ1-2, with a tentative D call TRBD1 (6 bases). The ends were cut back, 4 bases at V and 0 bases at J, with 13 bases in the middle. The CDR3 is 15 amino acids. The germline V gene has CDR1 SGHNT and CDR2 YYREEE (reference sequence). The CDR3 spells CASSPGQLTNYGYTF. CDR3 sequence (DNA): TGTGCCAGCAGCCCCGGACAGCTGACTAACTATGGCTACACCTTC.

V gene TRBV11-2 combines with J gene TRBJ1-4; D may be TRBD1 (6 bases). Germline V CDR1 and CDR2: SGHAT, FQNNGV. The CDR3 runs to 17 residues. Trimming took off 2 bases at V and 5 bases at J, with 18 bases between the two ends. Written as DNA, the CDR3 is TGTGCCAGCAGCTTACGGGCGGGGGCAGGGTGGAATGAAAAACTGTTTTTT. Protein: CASSLRAGAGWNEKLFF.

There are a few counts of this clone. The chain combines TRBV7-2 with TRBJ1-1; D call uncertain. The CDR3 runs to 13 residues. CDR1 is SGHTA and CDR2 is FQGNSA in the germline V gene. Trimming pared 5 bases from V and 7 bases from J, leaving 14 bases between. For the CDR3, the DNA is TGTGCCAGCAGCCCGCGGGTGGGGAATGAAGCTTTCTTT. Translating it yields CASSPRVGNEAFF.

This clone has only one observation. The chain employs TRBV12-3 or TRBV12-4 and TRBJ2-7; D remains ambiguous. V was shortened by 3 bases and J by 3 bases, with 9 bases between the two germline ends. This CDR3 is built from 13 residues. This chain's CDR3 is CASSFWSRYEQYF. CDR3 coding DNA: TGTGCCAGCAGTTTTTGGAGCCGCTACGAGCAGTACTTC.

This clone showed up just a few times. The chain joins TRBV11-2 to TRBJ1-4, with D maybe TRBD1 (6 bases). This CDR3 spans 14 amino acids. Trimming pared 5 bases from V and 6 bases from J, leaving 13 bases between. Germline CDR1 and CDR2: SGHAT and FQNNGV. This chain's CDR3 is CASSLGQRDEKLFF. The CDR3 coding sequence is TGTGCCAGCAGCCTTGGACAGAGGGATGAAAAACTGTTTTTT.

This CDR3 reads CSAAYWGGQETQYF. As DNA, the CDR3 is TGCAGCGCTGCCTATTGGGGCGGCCAAGAGACCCAGTACTTC. This chain uses TRBV29-1 with TRBJ2-5, with TRBD1 as a possible D gene (5 bases). V shed 7 bases and J shed 1 base, with 16 bases lying between them. This CDR3 comprises 14 residues. Germline-derived CDR1 and CDR2 are SQVTM and ANQGSEA.

The rearrangement joins TRBV10-3 to TRBJ1-1, with TRBD1 matching 9 bases. With V trimmed by 3 bases and J by 8 bases, 1 base remained unmatched. The CDR3 sequence is 12 residues long. Germline CDR1 reads ENHRY; CDR2 reads SYGVKD. The CDR3 here is CAISEGTGEAFF. In DNA, the CDR3 is TGTGCCATCAGTGAAGGGACAGGGGAAGCTTTCTTT.

CDR3 residues: CASSYDGYTGELFF. The CDR3 DNA reads as TGTGCCAGCAGTTATGACGGGTACACCGGGGAGCTGTTTTTT. The chain couples TRBV6-5 to TRBJ2-2; D call uncertain. Between the trimmed V and J ends, which lost 3 bases and 3 bases, there was a span of 8 bases. The CDR3 runs to 14 residues. The germline gives CDR1 MNHEY, CDR2 SVGAGI.

The CDR3 protein is CAISEFTGDNSPLHF. CDR3 DNA sequence: TGTGCCATCAGTGAGTTTACAGGAGATAATTCACCCCTCCACTTT. V gene TRBV10-3 combines with J gene TRBJ1-6; perhaps TRBD1 as D (5 bases). This CDR3 is built from 15 residues. V was clipped by 1 base and J by 5 bases, with 9 bases between them. CDR1 ENHRY and CDR2 SYGVKD come from the germline V gene.

The chain recombines TRBV3-1 (or the pseudogene TRBV3-2) with TRBJ2-5; 9 nucleotides line up with TRBD2. CDR1 and CDR2 from the germline V gene are LGHDT and YNNKEL (reference sequence). Trimming removed 0 bases from V and 0 bases from J; junction bases left unmatched: 11. The CDR3 is 19 residues long. The CDR3 sequence: CASSQDTKRGATYQETQYF. CDR3 nucleotides: TGTGCCAGCAGCCAAGATACCAAGCGGGGGGCCACGTACCAAGAGACCCAGTACTTC.

The chain carries TRBV25-1 and TRBJ2-5; D might be TRBD1 (7 bases). V was clipped by 6 bases and J by 4 bases, with 18 bases between them. The CDR3 spans 15 residues. The germline V gene encodes CDR1 MGHDK and CDR2 SYGVNS. CDR3: CASSNRRQGGETQYF. The CDR3 region has the DNA TGTGCCAGCAGCAATCGCAGACAGGGAGGAGAGACCCAGTACTTC.

CDR3 region: CASSPLAGALGEAFF. The CDR3 DNA sequence: TGTGCCAGCTCACCACTTGCAGGGGCTTTGGGTGAAGCTTTCTTT. This rearrangement joins TRBV18 to TRBJ1-1; possible D gene TRBD1, 6 bases. CDR3 length: 15 residues. V shed 1 base and J shed 7 bases, with 16 bases lying between them. The germline CDR1 and CDR2 sequences are KGHSH and LQKENI.

The chain is built from TRBV7-3 and TRBJ1-2; D is undetermined. The CDR3 totals 16 residues. Germline CDR1 reads SGHTA; CDR2 reads FQGTGA. V was pared by 1 base and J by 7 bases, with 19 bases between. CDR3 protein: CASSLNAGTVPSGYTF. In nucleotides, the CDR3 is TGTGCCAGCAGCTTAAATGCAGGAACAGTGCCGTCTGGCTACACCTTC.

This chain connects TRBV2 to TRBJ1-2; TRBD1 agrees at 7 bases. The CDR3 totals 15 residues. Looked up from germline, CDR1 is SNHLY and CDR2 is FYNNEI. Trimming took 6 bases from V and 5 from J; bases not matched to a gene: 12. The CDR3 DNA is TGTGCCAGCAGGGAAAAGCCCCGGGACAGTTATGGCTACACCTTC. This gives the protein CASREKPRDSYGYTF.

The V gene is TRBV5-1, the J gene TRBJ1-1; 8 bases map to TRBD1. With 4 bases clipped from V and 1 base from J, the junction kept 6 bases outside the gene matches. This CDR3 region has 15 residues. Germline CDR1 reads SGHRS; CDR2 reads YFSETQ. The CDR3 reads CASSPGQGSNTEAFF. The CDR3 bases are TGCGCCAGCAGCCCTGGACAGGGTTCGAACACTGAAGCTTTCTTT.

The chain joins TRBV10-1 to TRBJ1-1; TRBD1 matches at 7 bases. The germline V gene encodes CDR1 WNHNN and CDR2 SYGVQD (reference sequence). The length of the CDR3 is 13 residues. The J segment lost 11 bases and the V segment lost 0 bases, leaving 6 bases of the junction unmatched. The CDR3 here is CASSESVTGNAFF. In DNA form, the CDR3 reads TGCGCCAGCAGTGAGTCAGTGACAGGGAACGCTTTCTTT.

CDR3 coding DNA: TGTGCCTGGAGTAGAGAGGACACCTATGGCTACACCTTC. Residues: CAWSREDTYGYTF. V gene TRBV30 combines with J gene TRBJ1-2; the D gene is possibly TRBD1 (5 bases). V dropped 2 bases and J dropped 4 bases, with 11 bases sitting between them. CDR1 and CDR2 from the germline V gene are GTSNPN and SVGIG (reference sequence). The CDR3 contains 13 residues.

This clone was seen more than once but under ten times. V gene TRBV2 combines with J gene TRBJ2-3, with TRBD2 identical over 9 bases. Germline V gives CDR1 SNHLY, CDR2 FYNNEI. V lost 3 bases to trimming and J lost 4 bases; unmatched junction nucleotides: 5. CDR3 length: 15 amino acids. DNA for the CDR3: TGTGCCAGCAGTGAGGCGGGGGGGAGGGCAGATACGCAGTATTTT. It specifies CASSEAGGRADTQYF.

This chain uses TRBV6-1 with TRBJ2-7; 8 nucleotides align to TRBD2. The V and J ends lost 2 bases and 2 bases, in that order; junction bases with no gene match: 5. CDR1 and CDR2 from the germline V gene are MNHNS and SASEGT. The CDR3 totals 15 residues. CDR3 in DNA: TGTGCCAGCAGTGAACTCACGGGGGGGCCCTACGAGCAGTACTTC. Its protein is CASSELTGGPYEQYF.

This chain links TRBV7-2 with TRBJ2-5; TRBD1 aligns across 7 bases. Germline CDR1 and CDR2: SGHTA and FQGNSA. CDR3 length: 16 amino acids. Trimming removed 4 bases from V and 3 bases from J; junction bases left unmatched: 11. CDR3 sequence reads: CASSSGPTGVKETQYF. DNA of the CDR3: TGTGCCAGCAGCTCTGGCCCAACAGGGGTAAAAGAGACCCAGTACTTC.

The rearrangement links TRBV3-1 (or the pseudogene TRBV3-2) to TRBJ1-1, with D possibly TRBD1 on 6 matching bases. V gave up 6 bases and J gave up 4 bases, with 12 bases separating them. The CDR3 runs 13 residues. CDR1 and CDR2 from the germline V gene are LGHDT and YNNKEL (reference sequence). CDR3 region: CASSGGAITEAFF. The CDR3 DNA reads as TGTGCCAGCAGTGGGGGGGCGATCACTGAAGCTTTCTTT.

The rearrangement joins TRBV6-4 to TRBJ1-5, with D hard to call. The CDR3 is 10 amino acids. Germline CDR1 is MRHNA and CDR2 is SNTAGT. The V and J ends lost 6 bases and 11 bases respectively, with 8 bases between them. The DNA for the CDR3 is TGTGCCAGCAGACCGCGTTCCCAGCATTTT. Amino acids: CASRPRSQHF.